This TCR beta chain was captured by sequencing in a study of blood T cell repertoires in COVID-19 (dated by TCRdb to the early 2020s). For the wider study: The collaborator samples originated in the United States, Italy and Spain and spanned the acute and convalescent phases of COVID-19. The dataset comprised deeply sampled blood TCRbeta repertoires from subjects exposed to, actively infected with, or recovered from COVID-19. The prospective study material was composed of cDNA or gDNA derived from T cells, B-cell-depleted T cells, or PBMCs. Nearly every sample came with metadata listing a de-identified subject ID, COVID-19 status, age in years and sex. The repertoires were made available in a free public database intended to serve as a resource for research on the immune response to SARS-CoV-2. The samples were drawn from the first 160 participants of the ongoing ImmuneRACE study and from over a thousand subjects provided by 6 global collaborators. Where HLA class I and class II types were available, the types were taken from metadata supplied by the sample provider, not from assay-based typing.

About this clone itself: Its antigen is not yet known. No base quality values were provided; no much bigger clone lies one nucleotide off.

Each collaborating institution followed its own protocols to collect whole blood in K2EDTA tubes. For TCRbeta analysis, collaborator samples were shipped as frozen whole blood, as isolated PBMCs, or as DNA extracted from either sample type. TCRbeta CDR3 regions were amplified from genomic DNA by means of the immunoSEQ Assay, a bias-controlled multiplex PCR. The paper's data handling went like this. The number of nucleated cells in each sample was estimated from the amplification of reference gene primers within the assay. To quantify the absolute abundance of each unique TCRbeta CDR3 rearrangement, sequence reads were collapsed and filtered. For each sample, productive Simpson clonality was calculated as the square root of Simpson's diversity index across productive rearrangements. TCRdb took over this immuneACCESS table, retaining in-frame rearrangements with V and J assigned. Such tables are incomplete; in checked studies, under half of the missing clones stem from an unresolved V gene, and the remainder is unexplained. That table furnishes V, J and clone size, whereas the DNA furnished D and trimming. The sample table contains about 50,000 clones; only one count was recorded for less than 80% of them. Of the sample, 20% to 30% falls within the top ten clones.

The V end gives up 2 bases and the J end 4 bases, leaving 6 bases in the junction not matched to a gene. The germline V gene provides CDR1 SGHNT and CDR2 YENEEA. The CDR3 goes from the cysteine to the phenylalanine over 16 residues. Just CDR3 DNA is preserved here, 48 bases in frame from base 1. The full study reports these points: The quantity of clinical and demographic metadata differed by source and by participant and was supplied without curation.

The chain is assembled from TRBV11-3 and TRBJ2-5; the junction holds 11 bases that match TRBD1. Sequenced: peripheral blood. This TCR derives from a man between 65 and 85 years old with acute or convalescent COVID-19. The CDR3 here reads CASSLPGTGGRETQYF. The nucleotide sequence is TGTGCCAGCAGCTTACCCGGGACAGGGGGGCGAGAGACCCAGTACTTC.